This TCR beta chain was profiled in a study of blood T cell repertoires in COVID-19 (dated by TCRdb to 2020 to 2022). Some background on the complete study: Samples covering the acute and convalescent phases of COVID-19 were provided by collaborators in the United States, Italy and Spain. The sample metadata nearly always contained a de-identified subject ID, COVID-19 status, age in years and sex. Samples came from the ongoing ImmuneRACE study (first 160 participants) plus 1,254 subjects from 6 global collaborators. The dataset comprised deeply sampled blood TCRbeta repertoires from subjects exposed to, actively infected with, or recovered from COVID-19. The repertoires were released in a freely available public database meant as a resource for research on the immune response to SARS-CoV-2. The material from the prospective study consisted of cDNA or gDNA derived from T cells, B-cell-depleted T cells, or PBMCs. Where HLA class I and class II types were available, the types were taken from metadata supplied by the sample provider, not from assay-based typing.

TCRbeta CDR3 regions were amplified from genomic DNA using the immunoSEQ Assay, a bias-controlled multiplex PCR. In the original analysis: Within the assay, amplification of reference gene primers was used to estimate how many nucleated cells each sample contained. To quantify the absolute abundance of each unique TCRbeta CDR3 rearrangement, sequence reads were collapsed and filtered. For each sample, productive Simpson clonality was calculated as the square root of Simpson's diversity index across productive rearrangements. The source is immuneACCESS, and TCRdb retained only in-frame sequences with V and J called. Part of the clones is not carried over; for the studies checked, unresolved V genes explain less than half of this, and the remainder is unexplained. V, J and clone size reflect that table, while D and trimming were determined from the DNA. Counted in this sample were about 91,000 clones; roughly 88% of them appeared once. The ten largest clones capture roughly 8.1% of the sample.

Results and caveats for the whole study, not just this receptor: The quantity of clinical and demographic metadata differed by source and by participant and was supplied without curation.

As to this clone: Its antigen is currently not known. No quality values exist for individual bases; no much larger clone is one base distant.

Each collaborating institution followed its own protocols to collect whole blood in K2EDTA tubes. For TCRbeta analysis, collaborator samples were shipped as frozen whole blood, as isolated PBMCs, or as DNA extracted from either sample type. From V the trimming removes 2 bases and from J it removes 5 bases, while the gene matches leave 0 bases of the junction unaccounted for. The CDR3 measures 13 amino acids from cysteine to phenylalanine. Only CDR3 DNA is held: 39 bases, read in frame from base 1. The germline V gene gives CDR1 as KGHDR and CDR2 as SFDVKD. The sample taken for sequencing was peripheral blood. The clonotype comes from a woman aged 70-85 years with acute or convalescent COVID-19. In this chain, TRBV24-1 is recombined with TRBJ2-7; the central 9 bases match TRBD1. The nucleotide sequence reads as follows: TGTGCCACCAGTGATTACAGGGGGCACGAGCAGTACTTC. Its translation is CATSDYRGHEQYF.